The clone carrying this TCR beta chain was detected only a few times. The antigen is undetermined. This clone may be a read error of a much larger clone one base away. Germline V gene sequence: CDR1 MGHRA, CDR2 YSYEKL. V dropped 8 bases and J dropped 2 bases, with 15 bases sitting between them. CDR3 length equals 14 residues. This sample was taken from a study of breast tumors, draining lymph nodes, adjacent tissues. Broader study findings: That most tumor T cells come from lymph nodes remained unproven. Tumor repertoires ranked between lymph nodes and nontumor tissue in diversity, with V and J gene preferences. Most tumor T cells seemingly derive from lymph node, then expand in tumor. Luminal-like breast cancer showed significantly greater tumor-nontumor repertoire similarity than basal-like breast cancer did.

TCRdb re-derived calls from the multiplex PCR reads in MiXCR, one entry per CDR3 protein. The repertoire includes about 100,000 distinct CDR3 sequences, around 21% of them detected once, and approximately 1.2% sits in the top ten. Axillary draining lymph nodes of breast cancer patients supplied the node samples. This sequence joins TRBV4-1 and TRBJ1-2; possible D gene TRBD1, 5 bases. The sequenced sample was axillary lymph node tissue. The TCR comes from a female donor with breast cancer. Some clones in this sample may be carry-over from other donors' samples. CDR3 in DNA: TGCGCCAGCGATTGGGGCGGCACAAACTATGGCTACACCTTC. Translated: CASDWGGTNYGYTF.